These 8 T cell receptor beta chains were all obtained from the same sample, sequenced in a study of T cells after yellow fever vaccination. TCRdb passed the 5' RACE reads through MiXCR, listing each CDR3 protein once. The table records 340,000 or so distinct CDR3 sequences, around an eighth of them present only once. The material was CD4+ T cells sorted from PBMCs, obtained 15 days after the yellow fever booster vaccination. The receptor set was obtained from a man between 18 and 35 years old who received the YFV17D yellow fever vaccine.

This clonotype occurred a few times. The gene calls are TRBV7-3 and TRBJ1-1; perhaps TRBD1 as D (5 bases). From germline, CDR1 is SGHTA and CDR2 FQGTGA. V lost 5 bases to trimming and J lost 4 bases, with 14 bases between them. This CDR3 contains 14 residues. CDR3 coding DNA: TGTGCCAGCAGCGCCACACCGGGGACCACTGAAGCTTTCTTT. Its translation is CASSATPGTTEAFF.

This clonotype was seen only a few times. This chain connects TRBV2 to TRBJ2-5; D is perhaps TRBD1 or TRBD2 (5 bases each). This CDR3 region has 13 residues. Per the germline V gene, CDR1 is SNHLY and CDR2 is FYNNEI. Trimming pared 8 bases from V and 5 bases from J, leaving 15 bases between. The CDR3 coding sequence is TGTGCCAGCGGCGCAGGGATAGCGGAGACCCAGTACTTC. Translation: CASGAGIAETQYF.

This chain uses TRBV25-1 with TRBJ2-2; D is uncertain. The CDR3 is made up of 15 amino acids. Germline V gene sequence: CDR1 MGHDK, CDR2 SYGVNS. V lost 6 bases to trimming and J lost 3 bases, with 14 bases between them. CDR3 coding DNA: TGTGCCAGCAGCAGAGTCAACCCGTACACCGGGGAGCTGTTTTTT. This sequence encodes CASSRVNPYTGELFF.

This clonotype was detected a few times. The V call is TRBV7-2, the J call TRBJ1-2, with a possible D match to TRBD1 (5 bases). The CDR3 length is 13 residues. The V gene's germline CDR1 is SGHTA and CDR2 FQGNSA. V was clipped by 0 bases and J by 3 bases, with 5 bases between them. This CDR3 reads CASSLARDYGYTF. In DNA form, the CDR3 reads TGTGCCAGCAGCTTAGCCAGGGACTATGGCTACACCTTC.

The rearrangement uses TRBV18 and TRBJ1-4; a possible D gene is TRBD1 (5 bases). Deletions cut 4 bases from V and 0 bases from J, with 9 bases between. The CDR3 runs 15 residues. Germline CDR1 reads KGHSH; CDR2 reads LQKENI. CDR3: CASSLRVATNEKLFF. CDR3 nucleotide sequence: TGTGCCAGCTCACTCAGGGTCGCAACTAATGAAAAACTGTTTTTT.

This clonotype came up many times. The chain carries TRBV6-5 and TRBJ1-4; no definite D call. The germline gives CDR1 MNHEY, CDR2 SVGAGI. The CDR3 extends over 14 amino acids. V was trimmed by 10 bases and J by 4 bases, leaving 16 bases between them. The CDR3 protein is CATRRASGNEKLFF. The DNA of the CDR3 is TGTGCCACAAGAAGGGCCTCCGGTAATGAAAAACTGTTTTTT.

This clonotype was seen a few times. This chain links TRBV5-1 with TRBJ2-5, with D hard to call. CDR1 is SGHRS and CDR2 is YFSETQ in the germline V gene. This CDR3 spans 13 amino acids. V gave up 3 bases and J gave up 2 bases, with 8 bases separating them. CDR3 nucleotides: TGCGCCAGCAGCTCATGGGGACAAGAGACCCAGTACTTC. Amino acids: CASSSWGQETQYF.

This clonotype was counted only a few times. V gene TRBV7-9 combines with J gene TRBJ1-2; 7 nucleotides align to TRBD1. The CDR3 extends over 13 amino acids. The V gene end was trimmed by 5 bases and the J gene end by 7 bases; junction bases not matched to a gene: 7. Looked up from germline, CDR1 is SEHNR and CDR2 is FQNEAQ (reference sequence). As DNA, the CDR3 is TGTGCCAGCAGCACTGGGACAGCTATTGGCTACACCTTC. It specifies CASSTGTAIGYTF.